This entry lists 5 T cell receptor beta chains sequenced from one sample in a study of T-cell reconstitution after alpha-beta-depleted transplantation in children. TCRbeta library construction was performed incorporating unique molecular identifiers. A single record per CDR3 protein comes from TCRdb applying MiXCR to the PCR reads. The repertoire holds 600,000 to 700,000 distinct CDR3 sequences, with approximately 15% as singletons. The material was PBMCs from the stem cell graft donor, obtained from the stem cell graft. Source of these receptors: a human donor who donated a stem cell graft to a child with acute myeloid leukemia.

This clonotype was picked up many times. This chain links TRBV12-3 or TRBV12-4 with TRBJ1-6; 10 nucleotides match TRBD1. The CDR3 totals 14 residues. The junction had 6 bases not matched to a gene; V was cut back by 6 bases and J by 10 bases. DNA for the CDR3: TGTGCCAGCAGCCCCGGGACAGGGGTATCACCCCTCCACTTT. Amino acids: CASSPGTGVSPLHF.

The rearrangement links TRBV3-1 to TRBJ2-3; 8 bases match TRBD2. Germline V lookup: CDR1 LGHDT, CDR2 YNNKEL (reference sequence). The V segment lost 4 bases and the J segment 2 bases; nucleotides outside the gene matches: 8. The CDR3 spans 16 residues. The CDR3 reads CASSPRIAGNTDTQYF. For the CDR3, the DNA is TGTGCCAGCAGCCCAAGGATAGCGGGGAACACAGATACGCAGTATTTT.

This clonotype showed up just a few times. The chain is built from TRBV20-1 and TRBJ2-7; 10 nucleotides match TRBD1. V was clipped by 3 bases and J by 6 bases; unmatched bases: 17. The germline gives CDR1 DFQATT, CDR2 SNEGSKA (reference sequence). The CDR3 consists of 17 residues. The CDR3 reads CSASRGRDRGPLGEQYV. The CDR3 coding sequence is TGCAGTGCTAGTCGGGGGCGGGACAGGGGTCCGTTAGGCGAGCAGTACGTC.

This clonotype was found many times. The rearrangement links TRBV12-3 or TRBV12-4 to TRBJ1-2; D uncertain. The ends were cut back, 4 bases at V and 2 bases at J, with 11 bases in the middle. The CDR3 consists of 14 residues. The CDR3 DNA is TGTGCCAGCAGTTCAAGATATCCCAACTATGGCTACACCTTC. This sequence encodes CASSSRYPNYGYTF.

This clonotype was seen ten or more times. The J gene is TRBJ2-7, the V gene TRBV7-2; 7 bases fit TRBD2. The CDR3 runs 15 residues. Looked up from germline, CDR1 is SGHTA and CDR2 is FQGNSA. J lost 1 base, V lost 0 bases, and 3 bases had no gene match. CDR3 amino acids: CASSLASGASYEQYF. The CDR3 DNA reads as TGTGCCAGCAGCTTAGCGAGCGGGGCGTCCTACGAGCAGTACTTC.